The sequence of this T cell receptor (beta chain) was determined in a study of graft-versus-host responses after intestinal transplantation. Looking at the study overall: The recipients all started with anti-thymocyte globulin induction and then took tacrolimus and steroids for around three years. General observations from the study: Within allografts, high graft-versus-host to host-versus-graft clonal ratios were seen among patients with graft-donor T cell macrochimerism. GvH clones turned up in recipient marrow; some had shown up first in ileum or blood.

Here immunoSEQ multiplex PCR was the method, and the copy in TCRdb shows in-frame clones only, minus some. The table records tens of thousands of clones, about 94% of them present only once. The length of the CDR3 is 11 residues. V was clipped by 5 bases and J by 11 bases, with 15 bases between them. The germline V gene encodes CDR1 DFQATT and CDR2 SNEGSKA (reference sequence). Concerning this clone itself: The antigen remains undetermined.

The clonotype comes from a human donor who received an intestinal transplant. Source: unstimulated CD8+ T cells sorted from spleen or lymph node cells, taken before intestinal transplant. The chain recombines TRBV20-1 with TRBJ1-1; D is uncertain. CDR3 nucleotide sequence: TGCAGTGCTCCTGTGGGTTCGACGGCTTTCTTT. This gives the protein CSAPVGSTAFF.